This T cell receptor (beta chain) was identified during a study of spatial heterogeneity in lung cancer. Each CDR3 protein gets one entry after TCRdb re-called the 5' RACE reads with MiXCR. The profile shows tens of thousands of distinct CDR3 sequences, nearly 9% of them singletons. Germline V gene sequence: CDR1 LGHNA, CDR2 YNFKEQ. The CDR3 loop spans 16 amino acids. V lost 0 bases, J lost 2 bases, and 10 bases lay in between. Stated time point: blood at routine non-recurrence follow-up after resection. This clonotype was seen a handful of times. The rearrangement links TRBV4-2 to TRBJ2-2; maybe TRBD2 (6 bases). The specimen comprised PBMCs, sampled at follow-up. The origin of this receptor is a female donor with early-stage non-small cell lung cancer. The CDR3 coding sequence is TGTGCCAGCAGCCAAGAGGTAGCGGCAAACACCGGGGAGCTGTTTTTT. This translates into CASSQEVAANTGELFF.